In its sample, the clone carrying this TCR beta chain was seen a few times. J lost 11 bases, V lost 6 bases, and 11 bases had no gene match. The CDR3 is made up of 13 amino acids. CDR1 and CDR2 (germline): MNHNS, SASEGT. This entry belongs to a study of cytotoxic CD8 clonotypes in ibrutinib-treated CLL. Overall study context: Response samples were drawn at a median of approximately 11 months of treatment, range 6 to 36.

With sequencing, the targeted depth ranged from 1 in 200,000 to 1 in 1 million T cells. Repertoires were generated with immunoSEQ multiplex PCR, while TCRdb's copy carries only in-frame clones and drops some. The repertoire holds 23,000 or so clones, with roughly 68% as singletons. The chain links TRBV6-1 to TRBJ1-1; TRBD1 aligns across 8 bases. The sample was PBMCs, taken after 24 months of ibrutinib treatment. The clonotype originates from a human donor with chronic lymphocytic leukemia. The CDR3 sequence: CASRISGTGGAFF. The DNA of the CDR3 is TGTGCCAGCAGGATCTCCGGGACAGGAGGCGCTTTCTTT.